This TCR beta chain was documented in a study of regulatory T cells in long-lasting Graves disease. Study-wide background: Antithyroid drug intake by newly diagnosed Graves' patients had lasted under 3 months. Study findings and constraints: Graves' patients with persistent disease showed TCR diversity lower than patients newly diagnosed. New patients shared fewer than 1,000 public clonotypes, and persistent patients shared more, with about 2,500.

With respect to this clonotype: Its target is not known.

HTBI primers from iRepertoire and Arm-PCR of CDR3 regions yielded the TCR beta libraries. TCRdb itself ran the multiplex PCR reads through MiXCR, one entry per CDR3 protein. This table holds around 500,000 distinct CDR3 sequences, roughly 14% found once. Trimming stripped 3 bases from V and 4 bases from J, with 14 bases between. From germline, CDR1 is SQVTM and CDR2 ANQGSEA. The CDR3 totals 14 residues. The time point was: newly diagnosed GD, antithyroid drugs for less than 3 months. PBMC RNA was the source of the TCR library. These same records also appear under a second study, on T cells in Graves' hyperthyroidism and ophthalmopathy. That work states: Blood samples included most of the expanded thyroid clonotypes exceeding 0.001.

The source is a man aged 30 to 45 with Graves disease. The chain employs TRBV29-1 and TRBJ2-3; D unresolved. This specimen consisted of peripheral blood mononuclear cells (PBMCs), obtained at new diagnosis, from a patient treated with antithyroid drugs. As DNA, the CDR3 is TGCAGCGTTGAGTACGGCCGTTTTGCAGATACGCAGTATTTT. This translates into CSVEYGRFADTQYF.